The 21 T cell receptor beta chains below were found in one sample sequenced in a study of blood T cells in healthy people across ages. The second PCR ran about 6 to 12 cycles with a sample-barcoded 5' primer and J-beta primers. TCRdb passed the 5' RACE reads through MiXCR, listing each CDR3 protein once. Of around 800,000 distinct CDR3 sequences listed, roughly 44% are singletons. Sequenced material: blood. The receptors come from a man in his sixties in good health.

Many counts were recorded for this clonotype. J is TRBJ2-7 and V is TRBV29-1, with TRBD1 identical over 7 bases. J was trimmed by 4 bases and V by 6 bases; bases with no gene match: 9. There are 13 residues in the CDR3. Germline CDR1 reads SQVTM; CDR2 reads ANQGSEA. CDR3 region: CSVKQGQGYEQYF. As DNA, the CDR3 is TGCAGCGTAAAACAGGGGCAGGGGTACGAGCAGTACTTC.

The CDR3 nucleotides read TGTGCCAGCTCACCACTTTCTATCGAGGCCGTAAGAGCCTCCGAGCAGTACTTC. It translates to CASSPLSIEAVRASEQYF. The chain couples TRBV18 to TRBJ2-4; D is undetermined. The end of the DNA aligns better with TRBJ2-7, so the J call may be wrong. The CDR3 loop spans 18 amino acids. CDR1 and CDR2 (germline): KGHSH, LQKENI.

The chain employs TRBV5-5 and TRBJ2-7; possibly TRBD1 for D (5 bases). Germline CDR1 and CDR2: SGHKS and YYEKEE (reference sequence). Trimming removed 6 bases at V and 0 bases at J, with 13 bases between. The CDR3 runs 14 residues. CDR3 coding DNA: TGTGCCAGCACCCCCCCACAGGTCTCCTACGAGCAGTACTTC. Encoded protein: CASTPPQVSYEQYF.

The CDR3 is CSATGTSAGGSTDTQYF. As DNA, the CDR3 is TGCAGTGCTACCGGGACTAGCGCGGGGGGAAGCACAGATACGCAGTATTTT. The chain has TRBV20-1 and TRBJ2-3; 10 nucleotides match TRBD2. Per germline, CDR1 DFQATT and CDR2 SNEGSKA (reference sequence). This CDR3 contains 17 residues. With V trimmed by 4 bases and J by 0 bases, 10 bases remained unmatched.

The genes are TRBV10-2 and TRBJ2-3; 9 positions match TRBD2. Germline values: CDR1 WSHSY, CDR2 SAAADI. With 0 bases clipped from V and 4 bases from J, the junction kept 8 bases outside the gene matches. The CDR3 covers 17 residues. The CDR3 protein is CASSESAASGVADTQYF. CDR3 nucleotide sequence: TGCGCCAGCAGTGAGTCCGCGGCTAGCGGGGTCGCAGATACGCAGTATTTT.

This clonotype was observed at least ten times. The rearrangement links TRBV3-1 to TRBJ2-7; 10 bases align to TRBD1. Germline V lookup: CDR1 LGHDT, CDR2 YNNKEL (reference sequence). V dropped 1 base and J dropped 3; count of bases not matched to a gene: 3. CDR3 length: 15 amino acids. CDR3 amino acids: CASSQAGTGVYEQYF. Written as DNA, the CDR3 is TGTGCCAGCAGCCAAGCCGGGACAGGGGTCTACGAGCAGTACTTC.

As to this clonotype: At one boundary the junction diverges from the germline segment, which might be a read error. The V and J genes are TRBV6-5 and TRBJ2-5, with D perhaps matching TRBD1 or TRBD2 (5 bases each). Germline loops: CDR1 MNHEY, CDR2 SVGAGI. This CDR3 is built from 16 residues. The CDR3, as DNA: TGTGCCAGCAGTTACTCACCTAGCCGGGTACAGGAGACCCTGTACTTC. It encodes CASSYSPSRVQETLYF.

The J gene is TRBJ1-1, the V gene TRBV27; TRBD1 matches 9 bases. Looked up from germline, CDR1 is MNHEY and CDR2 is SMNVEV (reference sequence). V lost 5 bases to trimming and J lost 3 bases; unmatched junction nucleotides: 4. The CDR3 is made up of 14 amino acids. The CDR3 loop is CASSPGQGYTEAFF. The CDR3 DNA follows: TGTGCCAGCAGTCCGGGACAGGGATACACTGAAGCTTTCTTT.

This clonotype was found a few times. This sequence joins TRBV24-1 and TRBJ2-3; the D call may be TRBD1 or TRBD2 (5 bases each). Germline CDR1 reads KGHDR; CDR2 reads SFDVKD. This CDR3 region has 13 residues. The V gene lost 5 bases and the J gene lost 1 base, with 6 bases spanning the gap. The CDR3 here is CATSGGGTDTQYF. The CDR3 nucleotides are TGTGCCACCAGTGGAGGGGGCACAGATACGCAGTATTTT.

CDR3 nucleotides: TGTGCCAGCAGGGACACGGGAGTGAGGCCCCAGCATTTT. As protein: CASRDTGVRPQHF. The chain employs TRBV6-1 and TRBJ1-5; perhaps TRBD1 as D (5 bases). CDR3 length: 13 residues. V was cut by 6 bases and J by 9 bases, with 15 bases left in between. The germline gives CDR1 MNHNS, CDR2 SASEGT.

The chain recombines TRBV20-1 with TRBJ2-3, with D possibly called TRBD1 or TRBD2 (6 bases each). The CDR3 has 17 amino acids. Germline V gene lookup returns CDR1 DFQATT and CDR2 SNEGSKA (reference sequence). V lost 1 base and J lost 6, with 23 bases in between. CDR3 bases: TGCAGTGCTAGAGGCCCCCTCGGGGGCGACCGGAGGGATACGCAGTATTTT. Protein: CSARGPLGGDRRDTQYF.

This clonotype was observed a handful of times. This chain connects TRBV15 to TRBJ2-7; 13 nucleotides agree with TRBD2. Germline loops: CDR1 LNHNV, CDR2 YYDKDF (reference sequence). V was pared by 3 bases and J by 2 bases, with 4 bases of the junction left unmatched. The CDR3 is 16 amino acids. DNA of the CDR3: TGTGCCACCAGCAGTGGACTAGCGGGGGCCCCCTACGAGCAGTACTTC. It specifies CATSSGLAGAPYEQYF.

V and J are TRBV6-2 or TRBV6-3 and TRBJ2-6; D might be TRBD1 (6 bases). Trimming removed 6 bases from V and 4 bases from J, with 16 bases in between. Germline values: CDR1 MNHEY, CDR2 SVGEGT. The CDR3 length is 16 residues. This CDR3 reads CASRSRGRSGANVLTF. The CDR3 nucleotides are TGTGCCAGCAGAAGCAGGGGACGATCAGGGGCCAACGTCCTGACTTTC.

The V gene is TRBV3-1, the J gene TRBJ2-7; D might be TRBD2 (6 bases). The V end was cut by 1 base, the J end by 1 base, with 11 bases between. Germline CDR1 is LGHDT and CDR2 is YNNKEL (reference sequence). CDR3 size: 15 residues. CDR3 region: CASSQASVSSYEQYF. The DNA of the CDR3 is TGTGCCAGCAGCCAAGCTAGCGTAAGTTCCTACGAGCAGTACTTC.

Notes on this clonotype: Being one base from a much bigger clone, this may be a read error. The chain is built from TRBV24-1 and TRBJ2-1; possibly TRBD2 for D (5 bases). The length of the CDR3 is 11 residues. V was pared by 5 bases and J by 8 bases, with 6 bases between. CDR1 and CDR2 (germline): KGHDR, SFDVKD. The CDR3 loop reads CATSAGYEQFF. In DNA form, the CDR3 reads TGTGCCACCAGTGCGGGGTATGAGCAGTTCTTC.

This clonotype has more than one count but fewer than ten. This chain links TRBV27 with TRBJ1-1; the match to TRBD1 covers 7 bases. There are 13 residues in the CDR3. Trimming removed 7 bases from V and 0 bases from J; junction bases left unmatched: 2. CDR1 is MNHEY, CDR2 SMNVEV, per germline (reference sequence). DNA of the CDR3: TGTGCCAGCAATGACAGGGTGAACACTGAAGCTTTCTTT. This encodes CASNDRVNTEAFF.

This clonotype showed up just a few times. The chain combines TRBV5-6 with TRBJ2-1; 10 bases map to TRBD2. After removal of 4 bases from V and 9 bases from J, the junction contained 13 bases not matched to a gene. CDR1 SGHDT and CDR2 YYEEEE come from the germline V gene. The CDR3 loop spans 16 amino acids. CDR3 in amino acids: CASSLRNSGGPGEQFF. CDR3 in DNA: TGTGCCAGCAGCCTCCGAAATAGCGGGGGGCCGGGTGAGCAGTTCTTC.

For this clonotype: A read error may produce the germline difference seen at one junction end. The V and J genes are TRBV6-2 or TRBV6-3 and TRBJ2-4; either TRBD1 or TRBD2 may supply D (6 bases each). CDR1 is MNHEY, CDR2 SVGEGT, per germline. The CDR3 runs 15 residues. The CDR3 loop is CASSDGGLAKNIQNF. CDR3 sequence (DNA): TGTGCCAGCAGCGACGGGGGCTTAGCCAAAAACATTCAGAACTTC.

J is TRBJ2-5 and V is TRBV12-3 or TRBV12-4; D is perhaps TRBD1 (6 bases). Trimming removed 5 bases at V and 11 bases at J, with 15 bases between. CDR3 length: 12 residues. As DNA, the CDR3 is TGTGCCAGCAGTCCACAGGGCTTTGAGCAGTACTTC. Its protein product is CASSPQGFEQYF.

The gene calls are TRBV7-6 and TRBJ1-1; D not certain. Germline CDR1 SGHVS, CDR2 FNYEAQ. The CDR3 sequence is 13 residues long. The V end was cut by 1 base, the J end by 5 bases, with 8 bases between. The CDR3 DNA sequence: TGTGCCAGCAGCTTAGGATTCCAAACTGAAGCTTTCTTT. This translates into CASSLGFQTEAFF. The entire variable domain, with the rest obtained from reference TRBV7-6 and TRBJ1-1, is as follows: GAGVSQSPRYKVTKRGQDVALRCDPISGHVSLYWYRQALGQGPEFLTYFNYEAQQDKSGLPNDRFSAERPEGSISTLTIQRTEQRDSAMYRCASSLGFQTEAFFGQGTRLTVV.

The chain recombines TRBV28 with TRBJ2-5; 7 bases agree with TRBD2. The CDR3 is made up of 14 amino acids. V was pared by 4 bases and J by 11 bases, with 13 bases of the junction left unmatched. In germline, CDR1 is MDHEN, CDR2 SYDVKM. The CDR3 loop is CASSSTATGREQYF. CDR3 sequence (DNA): TGTGCCAGCAGTTCGACGGCGACGGGGAGGGAGCAGTACTTC.